A selection of T cell receptor beta chains follows, all from one sample in a study of shared clonotypes between healthy human individuals. Sequenced by immunoSEQ multiplex PCR; TCRdb stores in-frame clones only, minus some. This table holds roughly 2.5 million clones, roughly nine tenths found once. Sequencing used naive CD4+ T cells sorted from blood. These receptors were collected from a man between 18 and 35 years old in good health. The CDR3 runs from the conserved cysteine through the conserved F or W. A D gene is named only where the DNA matches it firmly. Size values are once, few and many counts, or a class for expanded clones, and some rows have none.

V: TRBV19
size: .
J: TRBJ2-3
D: TRBD2
DNA: TGTGCCAGTAGTGCCAGCGGGGGGAGGCCAGATACGCAGTATTTT
CDR3: CASSASGGRPDTQYF

V: TRBV18
size: .
J: TRBJ1-6
D: TRBD1
DNA: TGTGCCAGCTCAAAGGACAGGGGTTCACCCCTCCACTTT
CDR3: CASSKDRGSPLHF

V: TRBV19
size: .
J: TRBJ2-3
D: TRBD2
DNA: TGTGCCAGTAGTATAGATGGGACTAGCGGGAGACGCGCTAGCACAGATACGCAGTATTTT
CDR3: CASSIDGTSGRRASTDTQYF

V: TRBV29-1
size: .
J: TRBJ2-7
D: .
DNA: TGCAGCGTTGAAGTGGGACACGAGCAGTACTTC
CDR3: CSVEVGHEQYF

V: TRBV19
size: .
J: TRBJ2-7
D: .
DNA: TGTGCCAGTAGGGATCTTTTAGGGTCCTACGAGCAGTACTTC
CDR3: CASRDLLGSYEQYF

V: TRBV14
size: few
J: TRBJ2-2
D: .
DNA: TGTGCCAGCAGCTTCATCAGGGATGCCGGGGAGCTGTTTTTT
CDR3: CASSFIRDAGELFF

V: TRBV7-9
size: .
J: TRBJ2-3
D: TRBD2
DNA: TGTGCCAGCAGCCTCTTCGGGGGGGCAGATACGCAGTATTTT
CDR3: CASSLFGGADTQYF

V: TRBV19
size: .
J: TRBJ2-1
D: .
DNA: TGTGCCAGTAGTATAAGATGGGCGGGGCGGAGGAACAATGAGCAGTTCTTC
CDR3: CASSIRWAGRRNNEQFF

V: TRBV5-1
size: .
J: TRBJ2-5
D: TRBD1
DNA: TGCGCCAGCAGCTTGGGGACAGGGGTTGGAGAGACCCAGTACTTC
CDR3: CASSLGTGVGETQYF

V: TRBV5-4
size: once
J: TRBJ2-3
D: .
DNA: TGTGCCAGCAGCTCAGACACAGATACGCAGTATTTT
CDR3: CASSSDTDTQYF

V: TRBV30
size: .
J: TRBJ1-6
D: .
DNA: TGTGCCTGGAGTCCCGACTATAATTCACCCCTCCACTTT
CDR3: CAWSPDYNSPLHF

V: TRBV9
size: .
J: TRBJ2-1
D: .
DNA: TGTGCCAGCAGCGTAGCCGGGACCACGGGGAGTAATGAGCAGTTCTTC
CDR3: CASSVAGTTGSNEQFF

V: TRBV18
size: .
J: TRBJ2-5
D: TRBD2
DNA: TGTGCCAGCTCACCTCTAGCGGGGAACCAAGAGACCCAGTACTTC
CDR3: CASSPLAGNQETQYF

V: TRBV11-2
size: .
J: TRBJ2-2
D: TRBD1
DNA: TGTGCCAGCAGCTTTGCAGGGGGCAACACCGGGGAGCTGTTTTTT
CDR3: CASSFAGGNTGELFF

V: TRBV28
size: .
J: TRBJ2-7
D: .
DNA: TGTGCCAGCAATTTGTTCGGGGGTCCCTACGAGCAGTACTTC
CDR3: CASNLFGGPYEQYF

V: TRBV5-6
size: .
J: TRBJ2-5
D: TRBD2
DNA: TGTGCCAGCAGGGAGTGGGGGGGGCAAGAGACCCAGTACTTC
CDR3: CASREWGGQETQYF

V: TRBV7-9
size: .
J: TRBJ2-5
D: .
DNA: TGTGCCAGCAGACCCAGGGTTGGGGAGACCCAGTACTTC
CDR3: CASRPRVGETQYF

V: TRBV6-6
size: .
J: TRBJ1-4
D: TRBD1
DNA: TGTGCCAGCAGATCCACAGGGGGCGTCGAAAAACTGTTTTTT
CDR3: CASRSTGGVEKLFF

V: TRBV6-5
size: few
J: TRBJ2-7
D: .
DNA: TGTGCCAGCAGTTACTCCCATACCTACGAGCAGTACTTC
CDR3: CASSYSHTYEQYF

V: TRBV2
size: .
J: TRBJ2-7
D: .
DNA: TGTGCCAGCGGGAGATGGTCCTACGAGCAGTACTTC
CDR3: CASGRWSYEQYF

V: TRBV30
size: .
J: TRBJ1-5
D: TRBD1
DNA: TGTGCCTGGAGTGAGGGACAGCCTGGCAATCAGCCCCAGCATTTT
CDR3: CAWSEGQPGNQPQHF

V: TRBV10-3
size: .
J: TRBJ1-1
D: TRBD1
DNA: TGTGCCATCAGTGTGGACAGGGGGAGCACTGAAGCTTTCTTT
CDR3: CAISVDRGSTEAFF

V: TRBV6-6
size: .
J: TRBJ1-2
D: .
DNA: TGTGCCAGCAGTTACTCGGGCGGAGGGTATGGCTACACCTTC
CDR3: CASSYSGGGYGYTF

V: TRBV28
size: .
J: TRBJ1-2
D: TRBD1
DNA: TGTGCCAGCCTCACAGGGGGCAGGAAGGGTGGCTACACCTTC
CDR3: CASLTGGRKGGYTF

V: TRBV9
size: .
J: TRBJ1-2
D: .
DNA: TGTGCCAGCAGCGTAGCGACGGGGCAGGGGCACGGCTACACCTTC
CDR3: CASSVATGQGHGYTF

V: TRBV18
size: once
J: TRBJ2-3
D: TRBD2
DNA: TGTGCCAGCTCACCCCTCAACGTACTGGCCAGCGGGGTGACAGATACGCAGTATTTT
CDR3: CASSPLNVLASGVTDTQYF

V: TRBV7-2
size: .
J: TRBJ1-4
D: .
DNA: TGTGCCAGCAGTTGGGGGATAGGGTCGGGCTTGGAAAAACTGTTTTTT
CDR3: CASSWGIGSGLEKLFF

V: TRBV2
size: .
J: TRBJ1-2
D: .
DNA: TGTGCCAGCAGTGAAGGCAGGAAAGTTCCCTATGGCTACACCTTC
CDR3: CASSEGRKVPYGYTF

V: TRBV7-2
size: .
J: TRBJ2-5
D: TRBD2
DNA: TGTGCCAGCAGCTCGTACTGGACTAGCGGGAGTAGGGAGACCCAGTACTTC
CDR3: CASSSYWTSGSRETQYF

V: TRBV7-2
size: .
J: TRBJ2-3
D: .
DNA: TGTGCCAGCAGCTTAGCCCTCATTCGTAGCACAGATACGCAGTATTTT
CDR3: CASSLALIRSTDTQYF

V: TRBV6-4
size: .
J: TRBJ2-7
D: .
DNA: TGTGCCAGCAGTGACTCTTTTGATCCCCCCGGGAGCTCCTACGAGCAGTACTTC
CDR3: CASSDSFDPPGSSYEQYF

V: TRBV28
size: .
J: TRBJ1-1
D: .
DNA: TGTGCCAGCAGTTTTCAGGGTCTAGGGTTTCGGGACACTGAAGCTTTCTTT
CDR3: CASSFQGLGFRDTEAFF

V: TRBV6-6
size: .
J: TRBJ1-5
D: .
DNA: TGTGCCAGCAGTTACGAGGCTAGCAATCAGCCCCAGCATTTT
CDR3: CASSYEASNQPQHF

V: TRBV11-2
size: .
J: TRBJ2-1
D: TRBD2
DNA: TGTGCCAGCAGCTTATGGTTAGCGGGGGACTCCTACAATGAGCAGTTCTTC
CDR3: CASSLWLAGDSYNEQFF

V: TRBV5-4
size: .
J: TRBJ2-7
D: TRBD2
DNA: TGTGCCAGCAGCTTGCAAGCGGGAGTGACCTACGAGCAGTACTTC
CDR3: CASSLQAGVTYEQYF

V: TRBV10-2
size: .
J: TRBJ2-7
D: .
DNA: TGCGCCAGCAGTGAGTCGTATGGGTTTTCCTCCTACGAGCAGTACTTC
CDR3: CASSESYGFSSYEQYF

V: TRBV2
size: .
J: TRBJ1-2
D: .
DNA: TGTGCCAGCAGTACAGGGAGAAACTATGGCTACACCTTC
CDR3: CASSTGRNYGYTF

V: TRBV19
size: once
J: TRBJ2-7
D: .
DNA: TGTGCCAGTCAAGCCGGGGGGGGACAGACCTACGAGCAGTACTTC
CDR3: CASQAGGGQTYEQYF

V: TRBV5-1
size: .
J: TRBJ1-2
D: TRBD1
DNA: TGCGCCAGCAGCCCACTTGAGGGGGCTCGAGGCTACACCTTC
CDR3: CASSPLEGARGYTF

V: TRBV5-1
size: once
J: TRBJ2-2
D: TRBD1
DNA: TGCGCCAGCAGCCGGACAGGGAGTAACACCGGAGAGCTGTTTTTT
CDR3: CASSRTGSNTGELFF

V: TRBV9
size: .
J: TRBJ2-1
D: TRBD2
DNA: TGTGCCAGCAGCTCTCTAGCGGGGGGAGTCAATGAGCAGTTCTTC
CDR3: CASSSLAGGVNEQFF

V: TRBV5-8
size: .
J: TRBJ2-7
D: .
DNA: TGTGCCAGCAGCCGAATCCAGGGGAGGTACGAGCAGTACTTC
CDR3: CASSRIQGRYEQYF

V: TRBV9
size: .
J: TRBJ2-7
D: TRBD2
DNA: TGTGCCAGCAGCGTAGCAGGGACTAGCGGGAGTTCCGAGCAGTACTTC
CDR3: CASSVAGTSGSSEQYF

V: TRBV19
size: .
J: TRBJ1-1
D: .
DNA: TGTGCCAGTGGGTTTGCTGAAGCTTTCTTT
CDR3: CASGFAEAFF

V: TRBV18
size: .
J: TRBJ2-7
D: .
DNA: TGTGCCAGCTCACCAATCGTCCAGGTGGTCAATCAGGCCGAGCAGTACTTC
CDR3: CASSPIVQVVNQAEQYF

V: TRBV5-4
size: .
J: TRBJ1-2
D: .
DNA: TGTGCCAGCAGCGTGGACAGCCTCTATGGCTACACCTTC
CDR3: CASSVDSLYGYTF

V: TRBV7-3
size: .
J: TRBJ1-4
D: .
DNA: TGTGCCAGCAGCTTATCCAGGGGTTGGGTCGATGAAAAACTGTTTTTT
CDR3: CASSLSRGWVDEKLFF